Sequencing of this T cell receptor (beta chain) was carried out in a study of cytomegalovirus exposure and HLA in healthy donors. Notes on this clone: Its antigen is currently unknown.

CDR3 length: 13 residues. Germline values: CDR1 ENHRY, CDR2 SYGVKD. V was shortened by 9 bases and J by 2 bases, with 14 bases between the two germline ends. This PCR relied on a set of 60 Vbeta primers and 13 Jbeta primers. Here immunoSEQ multiplex PCR was the method, and the copy in TCRdb shows in-frame clones only, minus some. The data show some 200,000 clones, 75% to 90% seen once. Regarding the study as a whole: Most of the TCR beta V segments (in an earlier analysis) were productive either about 87% or about 30% of the time. In vitro testing confirmed three CMV-associated chains as specific for CMV antigens.

The specimen was PBMCs. This clonotype originated in a man between 40 and 49 years old in good health and CMV-seropositive. The rearrangement links TRBV10-3 to TRBJ2-7; a weak D match, TRBD1 (6 bases). The CDR3 loop is CAIRTGFTYEQYF. CDR3 DNA: TGTGCCATTCGAACAGGGTTCACCTACGAGCAGTACTTC.